The 5 T cell receptor beta chains in this list originate from one sample, sequenced in a study of cytomegalovirus exposure and HLA in healthy donors. Researchers ran the PCR with 60 Vbeta and 13 Jbeta primers. Generated by immunoSEQ multiplex PCR, the TCRdb table keeps only in-frame clones and is missing some. This table holds 100,000 or so clones, around 76% found once. Sequenced: PBMCs. The receptors come from a man in his forties in good health and CMV-seropositive.

This clone turned up a few times. V is TRBV4-3 and J is TRBJ2-4; possible D gene TRBD2, 6 bases. CDR1 LGHNA and CDR2 YSLEER come from the germline V gene. V lost 0 bases to trimming and J lost 3 bases, with 15 bases between them. This CDR3 is built from 17 residues. Here the CDR3 reads CASSQDLPGRIKNIQYF. CDR3 bases: TGCGCCAGCAGCCAAGATCTACCAGGGAGGATCAAAAACATTCAGTACTTC.

The V gene is TRBV5-6, the J gene TRBJ2-1; D possibly corresponds to TRBD1 (6 bases). This CDR3 has 13 residues. Trimming took off 4 bases at V and 4 bases at J, with 9 bases between the two ends. The germline gives CDR1 SGHDT, CDR2 YYEEEE. The CDR3 DNA follows: TGTGCCAGCAGCGGAACAGGGTACAATGAGCAGTTCTTC. Encoded protein: CASSGTGYNEQFF.

The count of this clone is one. V usage is TRBV19 and J usage is TRBJ2-3; 10 bases fit TRBD2. The V segment lost 6 bases and the J segment 2 bases; nucleotides outside the gene matches: 8. The germline gives CDR1 LNHDA, CDR2 SQIVND (reference sequence). This CDR3 comprises 16 residues. The CDR3 sequence is CASRPLGLAATDTQYF. The CDR3 DNA reads as TGTGCCAGTAGGCCTCTCGGACTAGCGGCCACAGATACGCAGTATTTT.

V and J are TRBV6-5 and TRBJ1-5; 8 positions match TRBD1. CDR1 is MNHEY and CDR2 is SVGAGI in the germline V gene. With 10 bases clipped from V and 5 bases from J, the junction kept 7 bases outside the gene matches. The CDR3 is 13 amino acids. The CDR3 loop reads CATGGQGHQPQHF. CDR3 DNA sequence: TGTGCCACCGGCGGACAGGGACATCAGCCCCAGCATTTT.

The CDR3 reads CASSLIRGAGPSSYEQYF. The CDR3 coding sequence is TGTGCCAGCAGCTTAATTAGGGGAGCGGGGCCGAGCTCCTACGAGCAGTACTTC. This rearrangement joins TRBV7-2 to TRBJ2-7; TRBD2 matches 7 bases. Losses at the gene ends were 2 bases for V and 0 bases for J; bases not matched to a gene: 13. CDR3 length: 18 residues. CDR1 is SGHTA, CDR2 FQGNSA, per germline.